This T cell receptor (beta chain) was sequenced during a study of blood T cell repertoires in COVID-19. About the study: Donors in the United States, Italy and Spain gave samples during acute or convalescent COVID-19. T cells, B-cell-depleted T cells, or PBMCs provided the cDNA or gDNA that served as material.

As originally analysed: Amplified reference gene primers provided the basis for estimating nucleated cell counts. Repertoires were generated with immunoSEQ multiplex PCR, while TCRdb's copy carries only in-frame clones and drops some. V and J calls and clone size are copied from that table; D and trimming were computed from the DNA. The sample yields about 86,000 clones, around four fifths seen once. The CDR3 is 18 residues long. V lost 0 bases to trimming and J lost 3 bases; unmatched junction nucleotides: 10. CDR1 is LGHDT, CDR2 YNNKEL, per germline (reference sequence). Sequencing input: peripheral blood. This clonotype was obtained from a man aged 45-60 years with acute or convalescent COVID-19. V gene TRBV3-1 (or the pseudogene TRBV3-2) combines with J gene TRBJ1-3, with 8 bases aligning to TRBD1. The CDR3 is CASSQDKARGLGGNTIYF. As DNA, the CDR3 is TGTGCCAGCAGCCAAGATAAGGCCAGGGGGCTAGGTGGAAACACCATATATTTT.